This entry concerns a single TCR beta chain. The antigen is unknown. The table came from immunoSEQ multiplex PCR; TCRdb's copy has only in-frame clones and leaves some out. Counted here are approximately 120,000 clones, 90% to 95% occurring once; the ten biggest clones make up approximately 4.5%. This entry comes from a study of T cell responses to AZD1222 COVID-19 vaccine. General study findings and limits: Donors in the cohort were predominantly white British and more often female, and clonal diversity was possibly underestimated.

Germline CDR1 is KGHSH and CDR2 is LQKENI. Deletions cut 4 bases from V and 2 bases from J, with 12 bases between. The CDR3 covers 14 residues. The chain links TRBV18 to TRBJ2-7, with D perhaps matching TRBD1 (6 bases). This sequence was found in an adult in good health. This sample comprised peripheral blood, obtained on day 0 of AZD1222 vaccination. The CDR3 nucleotides are TGTGCCAGCTCACAAGACAGGACCACCTACGAGCAGTACTTC. Translating gives CASSQDRTTYEQYF.